The clone carrying this T cell receptor (beta chain) has only one observation. Reverse transcription of about 0.45 to 1 ug RNA was performed with random hexamers. TCRdb re-analysed the immunoSEQ multiplex PCR reads in MiXCR, keeping a single row per CDR3 protein. This sample has some 300,000 distinct CDR3 sequences, with roughly 84% found just once. This sample is part of a study of CD8 T cells in Susac syndrome. The ends were cut back, 7 bases at V and 13 bases at J, with 23 bases in the middle. The CDR3 consists of 14 residues. The sample was CD8+ T cells from PBMCs. This chain joins TRBV12-3 or TRBV12-4 and TRBJ2-1; D is tentatively TRBD1 or TRBD2 (5 bases each). This TCR was recovered from a human donor with multiple sclerosis. The CDR3 region has the DNA TGTGCCAGCATAAAAAGTAGGGACCACCCGGTACAGTTCTTC. Its translation: CASIKSRDHPVQFF.